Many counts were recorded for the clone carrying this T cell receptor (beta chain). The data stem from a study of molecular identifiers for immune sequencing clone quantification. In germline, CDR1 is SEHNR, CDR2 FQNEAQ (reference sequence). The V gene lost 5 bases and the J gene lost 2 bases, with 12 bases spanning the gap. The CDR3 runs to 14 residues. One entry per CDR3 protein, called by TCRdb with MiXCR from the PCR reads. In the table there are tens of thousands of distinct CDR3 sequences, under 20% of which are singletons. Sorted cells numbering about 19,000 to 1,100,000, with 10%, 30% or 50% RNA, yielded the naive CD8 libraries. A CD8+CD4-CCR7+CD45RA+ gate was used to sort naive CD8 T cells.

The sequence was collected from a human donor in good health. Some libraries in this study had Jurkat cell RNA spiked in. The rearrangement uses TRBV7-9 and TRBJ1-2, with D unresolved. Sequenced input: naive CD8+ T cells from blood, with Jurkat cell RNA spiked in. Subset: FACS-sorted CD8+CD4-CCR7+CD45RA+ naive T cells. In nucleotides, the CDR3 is TGTGCCAGCAGCCCCCTCTGGGAGAACTATGGCTACACCTTC. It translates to CASSPLWENYGYTF.